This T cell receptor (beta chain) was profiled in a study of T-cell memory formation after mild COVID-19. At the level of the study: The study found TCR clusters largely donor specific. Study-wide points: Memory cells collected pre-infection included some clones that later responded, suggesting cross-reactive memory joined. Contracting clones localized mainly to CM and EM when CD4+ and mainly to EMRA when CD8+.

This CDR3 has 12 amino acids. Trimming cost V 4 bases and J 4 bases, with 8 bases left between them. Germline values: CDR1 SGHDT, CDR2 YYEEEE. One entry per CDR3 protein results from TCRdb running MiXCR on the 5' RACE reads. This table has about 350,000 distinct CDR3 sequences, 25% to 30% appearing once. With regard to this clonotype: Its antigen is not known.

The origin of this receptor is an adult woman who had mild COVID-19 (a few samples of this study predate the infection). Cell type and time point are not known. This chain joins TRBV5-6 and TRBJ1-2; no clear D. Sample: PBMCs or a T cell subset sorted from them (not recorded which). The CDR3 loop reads CASSAEFYGYTF. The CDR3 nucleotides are TGTGCCAGCAGCGCGGAGTTCTATGGCTACACCTTC.